Listed below are T cell receptor beta chains from one sample, sequenced in a study of patients and donors after allogeneic stem cell transplantation. MiXCR, run by TCRdb on the RT-PCR reads, gives a single entry per CDR3 protein. The sample lists approximately 200,000 distinct CDR3 sequences, 38% occurring once. The sample was blood, either unsorted or a sorted T cell fraction (not recorded which). The receptors were gathered from a human donor who was either an allogeneic HSCT recipient or a stem cell or donor lymphocyte infusion donor (not recorded which). It is not recorded whose cells these are; they may come from a transplant donor. Each CDR3 is given with its conserved first and last residue. D genes are given only for firm matches. The listing skips clone size in some rows; elsewhere it reads once, few, many or a size class.

j_gene,abundance,d_gene,v_gene,CDR3nt,CDR3aa
TRBJ1-2,many,.,TRBV5-5,TGTGCCAGCAGCTCGGGACCCAGGGACGGCTACACCTTC,CASSSGPRDGYTF
TRBJ2-3,.,TRBD1,TRBV3-1,TGTGCCAGCAGCCAAGATCAAGCGACAGGGAAGCCAGATACGCAGTATTTT,CASSQDQATGKPDTQYF
TRBJ2-4,.,TRBD2,TRBV30,TGTGCCGCCACTAGCGGGGGAGCCAAAAACATTCAGTACTTC,CAATSGGAKNIQYF
TRBJ1-4,few,.,TRBV6-6,TGTGCCAGCAGATCGGACGGTTGGAATGAAAAACTGTTTTTT,CASRSDGWNEKLFF
TRBJ1-1,few,TRBD1,TRBV5-1,TGCGCCAGCAGTTACGACAGGGACACTGAAGCTTTCTTT,CASSYDRDTEAFF
TRBJ1-2,few,.,TRBV19,TGTGCCAGTAGTATGATCCAGGCCTATGGCTACACCTTC,CASSMIQAYGYTF
TRBJ1-1,.,.,TRBV20-1,TGCAGTGCTAGGGAAGGGAACACTGAAGCTTTCTTT,CSAREGNTEAFF
TRBJ1-4,few,.,TRBV9,TGTGCCAGCAGCACCCGGGCCCATGAAAAACTGTTTTTT,CASSTRAHEKLFF
TRBJ1-1,.,.,TRBV6-2/TRBV6-3,TGTGCCAGCAGAACCGGGCCCTCCAGAGGTTCTGAAGCTTTCTTT,CASRTGPSRGSEAFF
TRBJ2-5,.,TRBD1,TRBV12-3/TRBV12-4,TGTGCCAGCGGAACCGGGACAGGGATTAGGGAGACCCAGTACTTC,CASGTGTGIRETQYF
TRBJ2-4,.,.,TRBV28,TGTGCCAGCAGTTTCGGACCCAAAAACATTCAGTACTTC,CASSFGPKNIQYF
TRBJ1-1,few,.,TRBV5-1,TGCGCCAGCAGCTTGGTAGGGACCTTTAACACTGAAGCTTTCTTT,CASSLVGTFNTEAFF
TRBJ1-5,once,.,TRBV6-2/TRBV6-3,TGTGCCAGCAGTTCCAAGGTAAGGAGTTGGAGGCCCCAGCATTTT,CASSSKVRSWRPQHF
TRBJ1-6,.,.,TRBV5-1,TGCGCCAGCAGCCCTCGCCGGGGGGCGTATAATTCACCCCTCCACTTT,CASSPRRGAYNSPLHF
TRBJ2-3,.,.,TRBV5-1,TGCGCCAGCAGCTTGCGGGACAGCACAGATACGCAGTATTTT,CASSLRDSTDTQYF
TRBJ1-6,.,TRBD1,TRBV5-1,TGCGCCAGCAGCTTGAACAGGGGGGGATCACCCCTCCACTTT,CASSLNRGGSPLHF
TRBJ1-5,.,TRBD1,TRBV6-4,TGTGCCAGCAGTAGACAGGGGGCTACTCAGCCCCAGCATTTT,CASSRQGATQPQHF
TRBJ2-3,.,TRBD2,TRBV11-3,TGTGCCAGCAGCTCGTCTAGCGGGGGTACGCAGTATTTT,CASSSSSGGTQYF
TRBJ2-3,.,TRBD2,TRBV6-6,TGTGCCAGCAGTTACCGCGGACTAGCGGGATCCACAGATACGCAGTATTTT,CASSYRGLAGSTDTQYF
TRBJ2-4,few,.,TRBV5-5,TGTGCCAGCAGCCGGACCCACGGGGCTCCCAAAAACATTCAGTACTTC,CASSRTHGAPKNIQYF
TRBJ1-1,few,TRBD1,TRBV4-2,TGTGCCAGCAGCCAAGCTGACAGGGGGCTCCGAAGGAAAGCTTTCTTT,CASSQADRGLRRKAFF
TRBJ2-3,.,.,TRBV5-1,TGCGCCAGCAGCCCGTCTAGCGCAGAGGGGGATACGCAGTATTTT,CASSPSSAEGDTQYF
TRBJ2-5,once,.,TRBV29-1,TGCAGCGTCTGGGGGGCCCTGCAAGAGACCCAGTACTTC,CSVWGALQETQYF
TRBJ1-5,.,TRBD1,TRBV20-1,TGCAGTGCTAGAGTCTTGGCAGGGGGCCAGCCCCAGCATTTT,CSARVLAGGQPQHF
TRBJ1-1,few,.,TRBV4-3,TGCGCCAGCAGCCAAGAGACTCGAGGGACCACTGAAGCTTTCTTT,CASSQETRGTTEAFF
TRBJ1-2,.,.,TRBV24-1,TGTGCCACCAGTGATTTGGCAGGGTATGGCTACACCTTC,CATSDLAGYGYTF
TRBJ1-1,few,.,TRBV29-1,TGCAGCGTTGAAGGGGGATTGAACACTGAAGCTTTCTTT,CSVEGGLNTEAFF
TRBJ1-5,few,TRBD1,TRBV7-9,TGTGCCAGCAGCCCATGGACAGGGGTGAGCAATCAGCCCCAGCATTTT,CASSPWTGVSNQPQHF
TRBJ1-2,.,.,TRBV5-6,TGTGCCAGCAGCTTGTTACGGGGGTACTATGGCTACACCTTC,CASSLLRGYYGYTF
TRBJ1-1,few,.,TRBV20-1,TGCAGTGGAGAAACGGCCTTAGGACCCATGAACACTGAAGCTTTCTTT,CSGETALGPMNTEAFF
TRBJ2-1,.,TRBD2,TRBV10-3,TGTGCCATCAGTGAACTCCATATTAGCGGGGGACATACCTACAATGAGCAGTTCTTC,CAISELHISGGHTYNEQFF
TRBJ1-4,.,.,TRBV10-3,TGTGCCATCATCAGGACGGAGGTTAATGAAAAACTGTTTTTT,CAIIRTEVNEKLFF
TRBJ1-2,few,.,TRBV5-1,TGCGCCAGCAGCTTGGACAGGGACATCGATGGCTACACCTTC,CASSLDRDIDGYTF
TRBJ2-3,few,.,TRBV20-1,TGCAGTGCTAGTCTTCTAGCGTATGTCGCAGATACGCAGTATTTT,CSASLLAYVADTQYF
TRBJ2-5,.,TRBD1,TRBV28,TGTGCCAGCAGTCGCTTACGACAGGGCCAGACCCAGTACTTC,CASSRLRQGQTQYF
TRBJ1-6,.,.,TRBV4-1,TGCGCCAGCAGCCAAGACAGGGTTTCACCCCTCCACTTT,CASSQDRVSPLHF
TRBJ1-1,few,.,TRBV4-1,TGCGCCAGCAAACAAGGTCCAGAGGACACTGAAGCTTTCTTT,CASKQGPEDTEAFF
TRBJ1-1,.,.,TRBV4-1,TGCGCCAGCAGCCTTTACCCCTGGACAGCTGAAGCTTTCTTT,CASSLYPWTAEAFF
TRBJ1-5,few,.,TRBV20-1,TGCAGTGCGGGACCGCACAATCAGCCCCAGCATTTT,CSAGPHNQPQHF
TRBJ1-1,.,TRBD1,TRBV5-1,TGCGCCAGCAGCTTGGGGAAGGGGACAGGGGGCCGAGAAGCTTTCTTT,CASSLGKGTGGREAFF
TRBJ1-3,few,.,TRBV13,TGTGCCAGCAGCCCCGGTGTCTCTGGAAACACCATATATTTT,CASSPGVSGNTIYF
TRBJ1-1,once,.,TRBV15,TGTGCCACCAGCAGAGATCGGACGGCTGAAGCTTTCTTT,CATSRDRTAEAFF
TRBJ1-6,few,.,TRBV6-5,TGTGCCAGCAGATTCGCAGGGTTCGATTCACCCCTCCACTTT,CASRFAGFDSPLHF
TRBJ2-3,.,.,TRBV29-1,TGCAGCGCCGCGGCTCCCGGGACGCAACCAGATACGCAGTATTTT,CSAAAPGTQPDTQYF
TRBJ1-5,.,.,TRBV7-2,TGTGCCAGCAGCTTCTGGACGGGTAGCAATCAGCCCCAGCATTTT,CASSFWTGSNQPQHF
TRBJ1-6,few,.,TRBV9,TGTGCCAGCAGCGTCAGAAGCTACAATTCACCCCTCCACTTT,CASSVRSYNSPLHF
TRBJ1-1,.,TRBD1,TRBV7-9,TGTGCCAGCAGCTTACCCCAGGGGGCCACTGAAGCTTTCTTT,CASSLPQGATEAFF
TRBJ1-4,.,.,TRBV7-9,TGTGCCAGCACCCACTATGCAACTAATGAAAAACTGTTTTTT,CASTHYATNEKLFF
TRBJ1-6,.,TRBD1,TRBV20-1,TGCAGTGCTAGACTGACAGGGAATTCACCCCTCCACTTT,CSARLTGNSPLHF
TRBJ1-2,once,TRBD1,TRBV3-1,TGTGCCAGCAGCCAAGGACAGGGTTTTGCCGGGTATGGCTACACCTTC,CASSQGQGFAGYGYTF
TRBJ2-1,few,.,TRBV12-3/TRBV12-4,TGTGCCAGCACTGCCTCTAATGAGCAGTTCTTC,CASTASNEQFF
TRBJ1-5,.,TRBD1,TRBV28,TGTGCCAGCAGTCCGTTAATGTCAGCAGGGGGTAATCAGCCCCAGCATTTT,CASSPLMSAGGNQPQHF
TRBJ1-1,.,TRBD1,TRBV18,TGTGCCAGCTCACCATCTGACAGGGGGCAGAATGAAGCTTTCTTT,CASSPSDRGQNEAFF
TRBJ2-5,once,TRBD1,TRBV7-3,TGTGCCAGCAGCACAGGGGGAGAGACCCAGTACTTC,CASSTGGETQYF
TRBJ1-2,.,.,TRBV10-3,TGTGCCATCAGTGAGTCTGTGCAGGGTGCCCAATCGAGGGGCTACACCTTC,CAISESVQGAQSRGYTF
TRBJ1-1,few,TRBD1,TRBV2,TGTGCCAGCAGTAGACCACAGGGGGACGAGGGTGAAGCTTTCTTT,CASSRPQGDEGEAFF